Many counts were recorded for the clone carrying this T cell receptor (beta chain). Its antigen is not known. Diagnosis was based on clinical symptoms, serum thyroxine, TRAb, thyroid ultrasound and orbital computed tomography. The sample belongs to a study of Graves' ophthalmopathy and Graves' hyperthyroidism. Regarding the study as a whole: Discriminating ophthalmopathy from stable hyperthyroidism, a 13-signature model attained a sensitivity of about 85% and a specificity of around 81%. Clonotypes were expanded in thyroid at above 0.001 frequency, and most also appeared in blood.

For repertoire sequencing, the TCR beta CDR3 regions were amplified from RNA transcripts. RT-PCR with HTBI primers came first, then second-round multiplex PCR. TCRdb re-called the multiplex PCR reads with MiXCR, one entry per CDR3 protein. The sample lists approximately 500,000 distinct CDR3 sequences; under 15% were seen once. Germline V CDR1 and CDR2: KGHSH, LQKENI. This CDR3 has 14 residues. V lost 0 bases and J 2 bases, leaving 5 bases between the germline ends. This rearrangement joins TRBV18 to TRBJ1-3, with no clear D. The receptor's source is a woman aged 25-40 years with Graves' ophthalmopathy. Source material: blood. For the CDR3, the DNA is TGTGCCAGCTCACCACCAGTTCCTGGAAACACCATATATTTT. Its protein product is CASSPPVPGNTIYF.